Following are 11 T cell receptor beta chains from one sample sequenced in a study of blood T cell repertoires in COVID-19. Sequencing was performed with immunoSEQ multiplex PCR; in TCRdb, only in-frame clones are kept and a portion is missing. Altogether about 240,000 clones are present, approximately 83% being singletons, with the ten largest covering around 2%. Sequences were obtained from peripheral blood. The receptors were gathered from a man aged 25 to 40 who had recovered from COVID-19.

This rearrangement joins TRBV27 to TRBJ1-5; 8 bases fit TRBD1. This CDR3 region has 14 residues. Germline CDR1 reads MNHEY; CDR2 reads SMNVEV (reference sequence). The J segment lost 6 bases and the V segment lost 0 bases, leaving 1 base of the junction unmatched. The CDR3 loop reads CASSLSTGGQPQHF. The DNA of the CDR3 is TGTGCCAGCAGTTTATCAACAGGGGGTCAGCCCCAGCATTTT.

This clone is a singleton in its sample. The chain couples TRBV19 to TRBJ2-2; possibly TRBD1 or TRBD2 for D (5 bases each). The CDR3 length is 15 residues. Germline V gives CDR1 LNHDA, CDR2 SQIVND (reference sequence). Trimming took 6 bases from V and 0 from J, leaving 11 bases between them. Here the CDR3 reads CASSILGANTGELFF. In nucleotides, the CDR3 is TGTGCCAGTAGCATACTAGGGGCGAACACCGGGGAGCTGTTTTTT.

V and J are TRBV10-3 and TRBJ2-4; D perhaps matches TRBD2 (5 bases). The V gene's germline CDR1 is ENHRY and CDR2 SYGVKD. The CDR3 is 14 residues long. V lost 3 bases and J lost 2, with 8 bases in between. CDR3 bases: TGTGCCATCAGTGAAACTAGGACCAAAAACATTCAGTACTTC. It is translated as CAISETRTKNIQYF.

The J gene is TRBJ1-2, the V gene TRBV6-5; D is perhaps TRBD1 (6 bases). This CDR3 comprises 15 residues. The germline V gene encodes CDR1 MNHEY and CDR2 SVGAGI. V lost 2 bases to trimming and J lost 0 bases, with 10 bases between them. CDR3 protein: CASSYGGSSNYGYTF. CDR3 bases: TGTGCCAGCAGTTACGGGGGCAGTTCTAACTATGGCTACACCTTC.

This clone was found a few times. The chain is built from TRBV5-1 and TRBJ2-1; D ambiguous. The germline V and J ends were trimmed by 7 bases and 9 bases, with 23 bases remaining between them. From germline, CDR1 is SGHRS and CDR2 YFSETQ. The CDR3 totals 15 residues. Written as DNA, the CDR3 is TGCGCCAGCTACACTTCACCGGGTCCCATAAGTGAGCAGTTCTTC. Amino acid sequence: CASYTSPGPISEQFF.

The chain is built from TRBV5-8 and TRBJ2-4; D call uncertain. Germline V gene data show CDR1 as SGHTS and CDR2 as YDEGEE. The CDR3 runs to 14 residues. Trimming took off 3 bases at V and 6 bases at J, with 13 bases between the two ends. For the CDR3, the DNA is TGTGCCAGCAGCTCGGGTCTCGCGCTAAACATTCAGTACTTC. Translation gives CASSSGLALNIQYF.

Details on this clone: Other nucleotide sequences in the sample specify the same CDR3. CDR3 nucleotide sequence: TGCGCCAGCAGCCAAGTTGCAGGGGGGAATCAGCCCCAGCATTTT. It encodes CASSQVAGGNQPQHF. This chain joins TRBV4-1 and TRBJ1-5; 7 nucleotides line up with TRBD1. This CDR3 contains 15 residues. Trimming took 1 base from V and 4 from J; bases not matched to a gene: 4. Germline CDR1 and CDR2: MGHRA and YSYEKL.

This sequence joins TRBV10-1 and TRBJ1-4; D remains ambiguous. CDR3 length equals 13 residues. Trimming removed 2 bases from V and 7 bases from J, with 8 bases in between. Germline V gene lookup returns CDR1 WNHNN and CDR2 SYGVQD (reference sequence). The CDR3 DNA is TGCGCCAGCAGTGAGGGGCACGGTGAAAAACTGTTTTTT. Amino acids: CASSEGHGEKLFF.

This clone was seen repeatedly, ten times or more. The chain carries TRBV12-3 or TRBV12-4 and TRBJ2-7; D is unclear. This CDR3 region has 12 residues. The CDR3 loop is CASGPRAYEQYF. The DNA of the CDR3 is TGTGCTTCTGGGCCGCGCGCCTACGAGCAGTACTTC.

This sequence joins TRBV5-4 and TRBJ2-1; 8 bases are shared with TRBD2. V was clipped by 4 bases and J by 5 bases; unmatched bases: 5. The CDR3 spans 14 residues. In germline, CDR1 is SGHNT, CDR2 YYREEE (reference sequence). CDR3 nucleotide sequence: TGTGCCAGCAGCCCGGGGGGGTCCCACAATGAGCAGTTCTTC. It specifies CASSPGGSHNEQFF.

This rearrangement joins TRBV11-2 to TRBJ2-1, with 8 bases matching TRBD2. Germline V lookup: CDR1 SGHAT, CDR2 FQNNGV. Trimming took 4 bases from V and 2 from J; bases not matched to a gene: 4. The CDR3 length is 15 residues. The CDR3: CASSSIAGPYNEQFF. The CDR3 nucleotides are TGTGCCAGCAGCTCCATAGCGGGGCCCTACAATGAGCAGTTCTTC.